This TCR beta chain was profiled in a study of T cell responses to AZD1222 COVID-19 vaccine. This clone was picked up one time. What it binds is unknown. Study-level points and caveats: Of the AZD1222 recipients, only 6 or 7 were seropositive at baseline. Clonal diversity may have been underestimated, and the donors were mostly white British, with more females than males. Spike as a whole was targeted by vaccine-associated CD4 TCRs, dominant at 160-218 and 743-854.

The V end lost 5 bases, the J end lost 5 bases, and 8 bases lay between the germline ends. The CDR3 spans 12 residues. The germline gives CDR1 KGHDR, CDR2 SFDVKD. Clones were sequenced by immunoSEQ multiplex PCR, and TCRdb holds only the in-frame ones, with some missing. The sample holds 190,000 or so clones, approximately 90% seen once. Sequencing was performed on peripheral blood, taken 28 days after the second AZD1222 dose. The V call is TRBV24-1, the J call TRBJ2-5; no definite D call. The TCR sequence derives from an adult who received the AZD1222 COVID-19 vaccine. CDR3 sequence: CATSAAGETQYF. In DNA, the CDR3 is TGTGCCACCAGTGCGGCTGGGGAGACCCAGTACTTC.